These 18 T cell receptor beta chains were sequenced from one sample in a study of T cells after somatic rescue of genetic block. TCRdb's table, derived via immunoSEQ multiplex PCR, lists solely in-frame clones and lacks some. Here the sample spans some 74,000 clones, around 90% being singletons. Sequencing was done on a sample of peripheral blood mononuclear cells (PBMCs). Receptors were obtained from a man aged 25 to 40.

The chain employs TRBV11-1 and TRBJ2-3, with unresolved D. V shed 1 base and J shed 0 bases, with 8 bases lying between them. The length of the CDR3 is 15 residues. The V gene's germline CDR1 is SGHAT and CDR2 FQDESV (reference sequence). CDR3 in DNA: TGTGCCAGCAGCTTAGTTCTCACTAGCACAGATACGCAGTATTTT. This gives the protein CASSLVLTSTDTQYF.

The chain employs TRBV10-1 and TRBJ1-5; D call uncertain. Germline lookup yields CDR1 WNHNN and CDR2 SYGVQD (reference sequence). The CDR3 has 13 amino acids. The ends were cut back, 0 bases at V and 2 bases at J, with 2 bases in the middle. The CDR3 nucleotides are TGCGCCAGCAGTGAGTCGGGCAATCAGCCCCAGCATTTT. Encoded protein: CASSESGNQPQHF.

The chain combines TRBV4-1 with TRBJ2-5; no definite D call. V was pared by 2 bases and J by 6 bases, with 10 bases between. The CDR3 spans 13 residues. Looked up from germline, CDR1 is MGHRA and CDR2 is YSYEKL. This CDR3 reads CASSQLLGQTQYF. The CDR3 DNA is TGCGCCAGCAGCCAATTGTTAGGCCAGACCCAGTACTTC.

The V call is TRBV2, the J call TRBJ2-7; no definite D call. The CDR3 runs 15 residues. The germline gives CDR1 SNHLY, CDR2 FYNNEI. The germline V and J ends were trimmed by 4 bases and 0 bases, with 13 bases remaining between them. The CDR3 DNA follows: TGTGCCAGCAGTGGACCCAAGCCCGACTCCTACGAGCAGTACTTC. Encoded protein: CASSGPKPDSYEQYF.

CDR3 bases: TGTGCCAGCAACTCGGCAGTACACTCTGAAGCTTTCTTT. This gives the protein CASNSAVHSEAFF. This chain links TRBV2 with TRBJ1-1, with no clear D. This CDR3 is 13 amino acids long. Deletions cut 7 bases from V and 6 bases from J, with 15 bases between. CDR1 is SNHLY and CDR2 is FYNNEI in the germline V gene.

J is TRBJ1-6 and V is TRBV7-6; D gene uncertain. CDR3 length equals 16 residues. The ends were cut back, 1 base at V and 0 bases at J, with 7 bases in the middle. Per the germline V gene, CDR1 is SGHVS and CDR2 is FNYEAQ. The DNA of the CDR3 is TGTGCCAGCAGCTTAGGCCCAGCCTCCTATAATTCACCCCTCCACTTT. Translated, it gives CASSLGPASYNSPLHF.

The chain carries TRBV7-6 and TRBJ2-1; D gene ambiguous. With 0 bases removed from V and 2 bases from J, the gap between germline ends came to 11 bases. CDR1 is SGHVS and CDR2 is FNYEAQ in the germline V gene. The CDR3 runs 16 residues. DNA for the CDR3: TGTGCCAGCAGCTTAGCGTCGTTACGGACCTACAATGAGCAGTTCTTC. Protein product: CASSLASLRTYNEQFF.

V and J are TRBV9 and TRBJ2-1, with D perhaps TRBD1 or TRBD2 (6 bases each). V lost 5 bases and J 4 bases, leaving 13 bases between the germline ends. There are 14 residues in the CDR3. Germline assignment: CDR1 SGDLS and CDR2 YYNGEE. The CDR3 coding sequence is TGTGCCAGCAGTTGGGGGGCGGAATACAATGAGCAGTTCTTC. This encodes CASSWGAEYNEQFF. The full variable domain, completed using reference TRBV9 and TRBJ2-1, is DSGVTQTPKHLITATGQRVTLRCSPRSGDLSVYWYQQSLDQGLQFLIQYYNGEERAKGNILERFSAQQFPDLHSELNLSSLELGDSALYFCASSWGAEYNEQFFGPGTRLTVL.

This clone was recorded only once. The chain recombines TRBV6-1 with TRBJ2-7; D remains unclear. V lost 4 bases, J lost 3 bases, and 10 bases lay in between. Germline V gene sequence: CDR1 MNHNS, CDR2 SASEGT. The CDR3 extends over 13 amino acids. The CDR3 coding sequence is TGTGCCAGCAGTGGGTGGCAGAGCTACGAGCAGTACTTC. Translation gives CASSGWQSYEQYF.

V is TRBV7-2 and J is TRBJ2-7, with 15 nucleotides matching TRBD2. V shed 4 bases, J shed 1 base, and the junction held 11 bases outside the gene matches. Germline V gene sequence: CDR1 SGHTA, CDR2 FQGNSA. CDR3 size: 19 residues. The CDR3 region has the DNA TGTGCCAGCAGCTCGGGACTAGCGGGAGGAGGGCCTCGGTCCTACGAGCAGTACTTC. This encodes CASSSGLAGGGPRSYEQYF.

The rearrangement joins TRBV7-2 to TRBJ2-7; D not resolved. V was pared by 2 bases and J by 0 bases, with 14 bases between. Germline lookup yields CDR1 SGHTA and CDR2 FQGNSA. This CDR3 has 16 residues. CDR3 region: CASSLSPDSDSYEQYF. CDR3 nucleotide sequence: TGTGCCAGCAGCTTAAGTCCAGACTCCGACTCCTACGAGCAGTACTTC.

This clone was observed once. The CDR3 nucleotides read TGTGCCAGCAGCCCCCAACTCGCAACTAATGAAAAACTGTTTTTT. Residues: CASSPQLATNEKLFF. The chain joins TRBV11-1 to TRBJ1-4; D call uncertain. Germline CDR1 is SGHAT and CDR2 is FQDESV (reference sequence). This CDR3 is built from 15 residues. The V end was cut by 5 bases, the J end by 0 bases, with 10 bases between.

The chain links TRBV28 to TRBJ2-1; D ambiguous. Trimming took 3 bases from V and 0 from J, leaving 6 bases between them. The CDR3 is 14 residues long. CDR1 and CDR2 from the germline V gene are MDHEN and SYDVKM. The CDR3 coding sequence is TGTGCCAGCAGTTTCGATGGCTCCTACAATGAGCAGTTCTTC. Its protein is CASSFDGSYNEQFF.

Details on this clone: Different DNA sequences within this sample yield the same CDR3. The J gene is TRBJ1-1, the V gene TRBV19, with D uncertain. The V end lost 1 base, the J end lost 2 bases, and 5 bases lay between the germline ends. There are 13 residues in the CDR3. From germline, CDR1 is LNHDA and CDR2 SQIVND (reference sequence). DNA of the CDR3: TGTGCCAGTAGTATAGGGGGAAACACTGAAGCTTTCTTT. This codes for CASSIGGNTEAFF.

The rearrangement joins TRBV4-2 to TRBJ2-3; 10 bases fit TRBD1. Germline CDR1 and CDR2: LGHNA and YNFKEQ. V gave up 4 bases and J gave up 4 bases; unmatched junction bases: 5. The CDR3 has 15 amino acids. CDR3: CASSRQGALSDTQYF. CDR3 nucleotides: TGTGCCAGCAGCCGACAGGGGGCGCTGTCAGATACGCAGTATTTT.

The rearrangement joins TRBV29-1 to TRBJ2-1; the match to TRBD2 covers 15 bases. Trimming at V came to 3 bases and at J to 3 bases, leaving 9 bases not matched to a gene. From germline, CDR1 is SQVTM and CDR2 ANQGSEA. This CDR3 region has 18 residues. This chain's CDR3 is CSVDTGLAGGELYNEQFF. The CDR3, as DNA: TGCAGCGTTGACACCGGACTAGCGGGAGGGGAACTCTACAATGAGCAGTTCTTC.

The J gene is TRBJ2-5, the V gene TRBV7-9; tentatively, D is TRBD1 (6 bases). The DNA end lines up better with TRBJ2-7; the J call may be wrong. This CDR3 is built from 16 residues. Per germline, CDR1 SEHNR and CDR2 FQNEAQ (reference sequence). CDR3 coding DNA: TGTGCCAGCAGCTTAGGTGGACAGCTTAGTGGGTACGAGCAGTACTTC. Translating gives CASSLGGQLSGYEQYF.

V usage is TRBV7-8 and J usage is TRBJ2-7; TRBD2 is a possible D gene (6 bases). This CDR3 is built from 15 residues. Per germline, CDR1 SGHVS and CDR2 FQNEAQ. Trimming cost V 5 bases and J 2 bases, with 16 bases left between them. This chain's CDR3 is CASSRYGSRAYEQYF. DNA for the CDR3: TGTGCCAGCAGCCGTTACGGGAGTAGGGCCTACGAGCAGTACTTC.